This T cell receptor beta chain appears in the sequencing data of a study of molecular identifiers for immune sequencing clone quantification. Study-wide background: For replicates, RNA isolated from around 20,000 or 99,000 naive CD8 cells was divided into five portions, of which four were sequenced.

A word on this clonotype: Its antigen is currently unknown. One base away lies a much larger clone, so this may be a sequencing read error.

General study findings and limits: Effector cells had over 99% of their molecules in clones above 20 RNA copies, while naive cells had under 1%.

Preparation of the bulk TCR libraries relied on previously described methods and listed TCR primers. TCRdb processed the PCR reads anew with MiXCR; each CDR3 protein has one entry. The table includes about 97,000 distinct CDR3 sequences, about 24% detected once. Naive CD8 T cells were picked out by sorting for CD8+CD4-CCR7+CD45RA+. The sequenced sample was naive CD8+ T cells from blood, with Jurkat cell RNA spiked in. The subset: FACS-sorted CD8+CD4-CCR7+CD45RA+ naive T cells. The sequence was collected from a human donor in good health. Some libraries in this study had Jurkat cell RNA spiked in.

The CDR3 is CASSSANGGTYEQYF. In nucleotides, the CDR3 is TGTGCCAGCAGCTCAGCTAACGGGGGCACCTACGAGCAGTACTTC. The rearrangement links TRBV7-9 to TRBJ2-7; D possibly uses TRBD1 or TRBD2 (6 bases each). Germline-derived CDR1 and CDR2 are SEHNR and FQNEAQ (reference sequence). The ends were cut back, 4 bases at V and 2 bases at J, with 15 bases in the middle. The CDR3 totals 15 residues.